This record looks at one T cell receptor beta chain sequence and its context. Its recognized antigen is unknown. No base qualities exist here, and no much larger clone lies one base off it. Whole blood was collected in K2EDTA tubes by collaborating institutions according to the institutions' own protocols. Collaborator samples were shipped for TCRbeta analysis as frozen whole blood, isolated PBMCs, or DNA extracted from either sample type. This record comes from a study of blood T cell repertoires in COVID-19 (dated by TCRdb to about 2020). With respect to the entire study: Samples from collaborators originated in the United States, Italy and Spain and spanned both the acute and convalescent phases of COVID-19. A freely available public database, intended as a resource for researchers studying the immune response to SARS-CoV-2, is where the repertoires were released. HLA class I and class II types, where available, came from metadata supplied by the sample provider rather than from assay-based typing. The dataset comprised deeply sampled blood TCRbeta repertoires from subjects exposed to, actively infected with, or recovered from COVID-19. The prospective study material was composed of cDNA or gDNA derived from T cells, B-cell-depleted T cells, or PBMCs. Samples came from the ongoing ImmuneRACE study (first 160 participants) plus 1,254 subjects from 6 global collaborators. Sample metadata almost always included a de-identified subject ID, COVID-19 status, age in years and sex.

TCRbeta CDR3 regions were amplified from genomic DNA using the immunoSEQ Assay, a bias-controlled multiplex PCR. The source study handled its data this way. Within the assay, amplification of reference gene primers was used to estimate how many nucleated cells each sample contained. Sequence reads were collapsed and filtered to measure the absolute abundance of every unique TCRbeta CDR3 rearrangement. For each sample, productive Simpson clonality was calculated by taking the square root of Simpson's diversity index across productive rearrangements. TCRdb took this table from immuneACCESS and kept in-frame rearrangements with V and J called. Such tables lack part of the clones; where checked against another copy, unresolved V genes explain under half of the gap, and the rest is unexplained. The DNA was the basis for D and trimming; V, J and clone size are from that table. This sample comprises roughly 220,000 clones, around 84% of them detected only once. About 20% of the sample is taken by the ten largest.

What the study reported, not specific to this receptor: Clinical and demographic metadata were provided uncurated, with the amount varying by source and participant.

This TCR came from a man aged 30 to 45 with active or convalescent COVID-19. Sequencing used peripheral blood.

CDR3 sequence: CASSPGQEGWNTIYF. At the DNA level, the sequence is TGTGCCAGCAGTCCGGGACAGGAGGGGTGGAACACCATATATTTT. The rearrangement joined TRBV28 to TRBJ1-3, and 8 junction bases match TRBD1. Spanning cysteine to phenylalanine, the CDR3 consists of 15 amino acids. Only the CDR3 region is kept as DNA, spanning 45 bases read in frame from base 1. The CDR1 and CDR2 encoded by the germline V gene are MDHEN and SYDVKM. The junction shows trimming of 5 bases on V and 7 bases on J, and the gene matches do not reach 10 bases of it.